This T cell receptor beta chain was documented in a study of T cells in Graves' hyperthyroidism and ophthalmopathy. This clonotype was seen many times. Its antigen is currently unknown. Diagnosis relied on clinical symptoms, serum thyroxine and TRAb, thyroid ultrasound and orbital computed tomography. Overall study results and limits: Ophthalmopathy cases were set apart from stable hyperthyroidism by a 13 V-J model. Blood also showed most of the thyroid clonotypes that were expanded above 0.001.

What was amplified from RNA transcripts were TCR beta CDR3 regions. TCR CDR3 underwent first-round RT-PCR with the HTBI primer set. Each CDR3 protein is one row after TCRdb ran MiXCR on the multiplex PCR reads. The sample includes nearly 600,000 distinct CDR3 sequences, approximately 15% of them seen just once. With V trimmed by 4 bases and J by 3 bases, 7 bases remained unmatched. This CDR3 comprises 16 residues. Germline assignment: CDR1 MDHEN and CDR2 SYDVKM. The sequenced sample consisted of blood. This chain connects TRBV28 to TRBJ2-7; 12 bases agree with TRBD1. This sequence was found in a woman in her late teens or twenties with Graves' ophthalmopathy. DNA for the CDR3: TGTGCCAGCAGTTGGGACAGGGGGCGATACGGCTACGAGCAGTACTTC. Protein: CASSWDRGRYGYEQYF.